These 10 T cell receptor beta chains were all obtained from the same sample, sequenced in a study of shared clonotypes between healthy human individuals. Profiled with immunoSEQ multiplex PCR; TCRdb holds only in-frame clones, not every one. The table has 2.3 million or so clones, approximately 95% seen once. The specimen was naive CD4+ T cells from PBMCs. Subset meaning: CD45RA+ positively selected. Source of these receptors: a man between 18 and 35 years old in good health. Some clones in this sample may be carry-over from other donors' samples.

This chain joins TRBV6-1 and TRBJ1-1; 7 nucleotides match TRBD1. The CDR3 covers 13 residues. Germline V gene lookup returns CDR1 MNHNS and CDR2 SASEGT. Trimming at V came to 5 bases and at J to 7 bases, leaving 7 bases not matched to a gene. CDR3 residues: CASSRQGNNEAFF. Here the CDR3 DNA reads TGTGCCAGCAGTCGACAGGGTAATAATGAAGCTTTCTTT.

This chain uses TRBV18 with TRBJ2-2; 7 positions match TRBD1. CDR3 size: 13 residues. The germline CDR1 and CDR2 sequences are KGHSH and LQKENI. The ends lost 10 bases at V and 4 bases at J; junction bases unmatched: 6. CDR3 sequence reads: CATERGLTGELFF. In nucleotides, the CDR3 is TGTGCCACCGAGAGGGGGCTCACCGGGGAGCTGTTTTTT.

The gene calls are TRBV4-1 and TRBJ2-1, with 7 bases aligning to TRBD2. CDR1 and CDR2 from the germline V gene are MGHRA and YSYEKL. The CDR3 has 15 amino acids. The trim removed 4 bases at V and 0 bases at J, leaving 3 bases unmatched. CDR3 DNA: TGCGCCAGCAGCCCTGGGAGGGGCTCCTACAATGAGCAGTTCTTC. It encodes CASSPGRGSYNEQFF.

This sequence joins TRBV15 and TRBJ1-4; D is uncertain. CDR3 size: 13 residues. V gave up 1 base and J gave up 10 bases, with 10 bases separating them. Germline lookup yields CDR1 LNHNV and CDR2 YYDKDF (reference sequence). The CDR3 protein is CATSRGGEGKLFF. In nucleotides, the CDR3 is TGTGCCACCAGCAGAGGGGGAGAGGGAAAACTGTTTTTT.

This chain uses TRBV6-1 with TRBJ2-2; D gene unclear. Per the germline V gene, CDR1 is MNHNS and CDR2 is SASEGT. This CDR3 contains 14 residues. The V end was cut by 6 bases, the J end by 0 bases, with 8 bases between. This chain's CDR3 is CASSQQSNTGELFF. For the CDR3, the DNA is TGTGCCAGCAGCCAGCAGTCGAACACCGGGGAGCTGTTTTTT.

The chain recombines TRBV5-1 with TRBJ1-4, with D unresolved. The CDR3 spans 16 residues. Trimming removed 0 bases at V and 4 bases at J, with 13 bases between. Germline-derived CDR1 and CDR2 are SGHRS and YFSETQ. This CDR3 is CASSLARSDHNEKLFF. CDR3 DNA sequence: TGCGCCAGCAGCTTGGCGCGCAGCGATCATAATGAAAAACTGTTTTTT.

The J gene is TRBJ2-1, the V gene TRBV27; TRBD1 aligns across 9 bases. Trimming cost V 7 bases and J 7 bases; bases outside gene matches: 5. CDR3 length equals 13 residues. Germline CDR1 and CDR2: MNHEY and SMNVEV (reference sequence). CDR3 residues: CASTHGQGNEQFF. Written as DNA, the CDR3 is TGTGCCAGCACCCATGGACAGGGGAATGAGCAGTTCTTC.

This chain links TRBV6-5 with TRBJ1-1; D gene ambiguous. V shed 7 bases and J shed 0 bases, with 15 bases lying between them. The CDR3 spans 15 residues. CDR1 MNHEY and CDR2 SVGAGI come from the germline V gene. The CDR3 here is CASNLNDGLNTEAFF. CDR3 bases: TGTGCCAGCAACCTGAACGACGGACTGAACACTGAAGCTTTCTTT.

The chain joins TRBV5-1 to TRBJ2-5, with 8 bases aligning to TRBD1. CDR1 is SGHRS, CDR2 YFSETQ, per germline. The V segment lost 1 base and the J segment 5 bases; nucleotides outside the gene matches: 7. This CDR3 has 15 residues. The DNA of the CDR3 is TGCGCCAGCAGCTTGATGCAGGGGGCTTCGGAGACCCAGTACTTC. It specifies CASSLMQGASETQYF.

The chain links TRBV11-2 to TRBJ2-7; D remains unclear. Germline assignment: CDR1 SGHAT and CDR2 FQNNGV. Deletions cut 3 bases from V and 6 bases from J, with 12 bases between. CDR3 length equals 13 residues. CDR3 sequence (DNA): TGTGCCAGCAGCTTGAGGAGAGGTTTCGAGCAGTACTTC. Its translation is CASSLRRGFEQYF.